The 4 T cell receptor beta chains below come from one sample, sequenced in a study of blood T cells in healthy people across ages. A second PCR of about 7 to 12 cycles used a sample-barcoded 5' primer and a J-beta primer mix. TCRdb independently ran MiXCR on the 5' RACE reads; one entry per CDR3 protein. The profile shows roughly 930,000 distinct CDR3 sequences, roughly 52% of them singletons. The sample consisted of blood. These receptors all stem from a man aged 30-40 years in good health.

The chain carries TRBV9 and TRBJ2-1; 11 positions agree with TRBD2. CDR1 is SGDLS, CDR2 YYNGEE, per germline. V was clipped by 4 bases and J by 0 bases; unmatched bases: 9. The CDR3 spans 18 residues. CDR3 DNA: TGTGCCAGCAGCATAGGTCGACTAGCGGGGAGCTCCTACAATGAGCAGTTCTTC. Translation gives CASSIGRLAGSSYNEQFF.

The sample holds a few counts of this clonotype. This chain connects TRBV5-1 to TRBJ2-1; D might be TRBD1 or TRBD2, each matching 5 bases. The CDR3 has 16 residues. Trimming took 4 bases from V and 2 from J, leaving 16 bases between them. Per germline, CDR1 SGHRS and CDR2 YFSETQ. CDR3: CASSIGGVGTYNEQFF. CDR3 sequence (DNA): TGCGCCAGCAGCATTGGGGGTGTTGGGACCTACAATGAGCAGTTCTTC.

The rearrangement uses TRBV7-2 and TRBJ1-2, with D maybe TRBD1 (6 bases). The germline V and J ends were trimmed by 3 bases and 6 bases, with 14 bases remaining between them. This CDR3 has 14 residues. In germline, CDR1 is SGHTA, CDR2 FQGNSA. The CDR3 region is CASSFGQPLDGYTF. In DNA form, the CDR3 reads TGTGCCAGCAGCTTTGGACAGCCTCTGGATGGCTACACCTTC.

The V call is TRBV7-9, the J call TRBJ2-3; the D gene is possibly TRBD1 (6 bases). CDR1 is SEHNR, CDR2 FQNEAQ, per germline (reference sequence). Deletions cut 3 bases from V and 6 bases from J, with 7 bases between. This CDR3 comprises 12 residues. This chain's CDR3 is CASSFQGDTQYF. In DNA form, the CDR3 reads TGTGCCAGCAGCTTCCAGGGGGATACGCAGTATTTT.